Below are 29 T cell receptor beta chains sequenced from a single sample in a study of shared clonotypes between healthy human individuals. Here immunoSEQ multiplex PCR was the method, and the copy in TCRdb shows in-frame clones only, minus some. The sample contains some 1 million clones, about three quarters of which appear only once. The sequencing sample was made of memory CD4+ T cells sorted from blood. Indicated subset: CD45RA-negative fraction. These receptors were obtained from a man aged 18 to 29 in good health.

J is TRBJ2-4 and V is TRBV20-1; TRBD2 might be the D (5 bases). The V end was cut by 8 bases, the J end by 8 bases, with 13 bases between. Germline assignment: CDR1 DFQATT and CDR2 SNEGSKA (reference sequence). CDR3 length: 11 amino acids. The CDR3 sequence: CSPGDGDIQYF. In nucleotides, the CDR3 is TGCAGTCCGGGTGACGGGGACATTCAGTACTTC.

This clone turned up a few times. This chain uses TRBV18 with TRBJ2-1, with 7 bases aligning to TRBD1. Per germline, CDR1 KGHSH and CDR2 LQKENI. The CDR3 consists of 14 residues. V was pared by 2 bases and J by 8 bases, with 6 bases of the junction left unmatched. CDR3 sequence (DNA): TGTGCCAGCTCACCAAGACAGGGTAACGATGAGCAGTTCTTC. Protein: CASSPRQGNDEQFF.

The chain is built from TRBV7-9 and TRBJ1-3; a possible D gene is TRBD1 (6 bases). V gave up 5 bases and J gave up 8 bases, with 16 bases separating them. The CDR3 is 14 amino acids. The V gene's germline CDR1 is SEHNR and CDR2 FQNEAQ (reference sequence). The DNA of the CDR3 is TGTGCCAGCAGCACTTTGGGAGCAGGGGACACCATATATTTT. Translated, it gives CASSTLGAGDTIYF. Full variable domain (rest looked up from reference TRBV7-9 and TRBJ1-3): DTGVSQNPRHKITKRGQNVTFRCDPISEHNRLYWYRQTLGQGPEFLTYFQNEAQLEKSRLLSDRFSAERPKGSFSTLEIQRTEQGDSAMYLCASSTLGAGDTIYFGEGSWLTVV.

This chain joins TRBV7-2 and TRBJ2-7; 11 bases map to TRBD1. This CDR3 contains 15 residues. V trimming: 2 bases; J trimming: 4 bases; junction bases outside the gene matches: 4. CDR1 is SGHTA, CDR2 FQGNSA, per germline. Here the CDR3 reads CASSLYRDRGYEQYF. The DNA for the CDR3 is TGTGCCAGCAGCTTATACCGGGACAGGGGGTACGAGCAGTACTTC.

The chain uses TRBV9 and TRBJ1-6; D uncertain. The CDR3 runs 13 residues. The germline V gene encodes CDR1 SGDLS and CDR2 YYNGEE. V was clipped by 0 bases and J by 9 bases, with 7 bases between them. Here the CDR3 reads CASSVGETSPLHF. The DNA for the CDR3 is TGTGCCAGCAGCGTAGGGGAAACTTCACCCCTCCACTTT.

This clone was recorded only once. CDR3 loop: CASSEQGTAYNSPLHF. CDR3 coding DNA: TGTGCCAGCAGCGAACAAGGGACAGCGTATAATTCACCCCTCCACTTT. The rearrangement uses TRBV5-6 and TRBJ1-6, with 7 bases fitting TRBD1. The CDR3 length is 16 residues. V dropped 4 bases and J dropped 4; count of bases not matched to a gene: 8. CDR1 and CDR2 (germline): SGHDT, YYEEEE.

The chain is built from TRBV7-2 and TRBJ1-6, with a tentative D call TRBD1 (5 bases). Germline assignment: CDR1 SGHTA and CDR2 FQGNSA. V was shortened by 3 bases and J by 9 bases, with 15 bases between the two germline ends. CDR3 size: 15 residues. CDR3: CASSFEGRGVSPLHF. The CDR3 bases are TGTGCCAGCAGCTTTGAAGGGAGGGGAGTTTCACCCCTCCACTTT.

As regards this clone: This may be a read error: a much more frequent sequence differs by one nucleotide. V gene TRBV28 combines with J gene TRBJ1-5, with D maybe TRBD1 (6 bases). This CDR3 has 12 amino acids. Germline V gene data show CDR1 as MDHEN and CDR2 as SYDVKM. Trimming took 8 bases from V and 3 from J, leaving 8 bases between them. CDR3 amino acids: CASRDTNQPQHF. The CDR3 DNA follows: TGTGCCAGCCGGGACACCAATCAGCCCCAGCATTTT.

The chain combines TRBV23-1 with TRBJ2-7; no firm D call. TRBV23-1 is identified as an open reading frame with a role that is uncertain. The CDR3 extends over 10 amino acids. In DNA form, the CDR3 reads TGCGCTCTACCCACGGAGGAGCAGTACTTC. The encoded protein is CALPTEEQYF.

This clone appeared a few times. V usage is TRBV2 and J usage is TRBJ2-2; a possible D gene is TRBD1 (5 bases). Germline CDR1 and CDR2: SNHLY and FYNNEI. The CDR3 length is 17 residues. The V end lost 0 bases, the J end lost 5 bases, and 16 bases lay between the germline ends. This chain's CDR3 is CASSEAQGVFRTGELFF. In DNA, the CDR3 is TGTGCCAGCAGTGAAGCGCAGGGCGTCTTCAGGACCGGGGAGCTGTTTTTT.

This rearrangement joins TRBV6-5 to TRBJ1-5; D unclear. The CDR3 totals 13 residues. Germline V lookup: CDR1 MNHEY, CDR2 SVGAGI. Trimming took 2 bases from V and 3 from J, leaving 5 bases between them. This chain's CDR3 is CASSYRFNQPQHF. CDR3 nucleotides: TGTGCCAGCAGTTACCGGTTCAATCAGCCCCAGCATTTT.

This clone has more than one count but fewer than ten. The J gene is TRBJ1-5, the V gene TRBV7-2; TRBD1 might be the D (6 bases). The CDR3 contains 14 residues. Germline CDR1 reads SGHTA; CDR2 reads FQGNSA. Trimming stripped 1 base from V and 8 bases from J, with 12 bases between. This CDR3 reads CASSLVGGTEPQHF. CDR3 in DNA: TGTGCCAGCAGCTTAGTAGGGGGTACGGAGCCCCAGCATTTT.

The chain recombines TRBV10-3 with TRBJ1-1; 10 bases fit TRBD1. V lost 8 bases and J lost 7; bases outside the gene matches: 7. CDR1 is ENHRY, CDR2 SYGVKD, per germline. This CDR3 is 13 amino acids long. DNA of the CDR3: TGTGCCATCTCGGGACAGGGGCCGCTTGAAGCTTTCTTT. Protein product: CAISGQGPLEAFF.

The rearrangement joins TRBV5-1 to TRBJ1-1; unclear D gene. The germline gives CDR1 SGHRS, CDR2 YFSETQ. Trimming removed 4 bases at V and 1 base at J, with 8 bases between. CDR3 length equals 13 residues. The CDR3 nucleotides are TGCGCCAGCAGCACCGCTCCGAACACTGAAGCTTTCTTT. Its translation: CASSTAPNTEAFF.

The CDR3 spells CASTFRDGEKLFF. The CDR3 bases are TGTGCCAGCACTTTTAGGGACGGTGAAAAACTGTTTTTT. The rearrangement links TRBV2 to TRBJ1-4; a possible D gene is TRBD1 (5 bases). This CDR3 contains 13 residues. V was trimmed by 7 bases and J by 7 bases, leaving 13 bases between them. Germline-derived CDR1 and CDR2 are SNHLY and FYNNEI.

The rearrangement joins TRBV11-3 to TRBJ2-3, with TRBD2 matching 10 bases. The V gene's germline CDR1 is SGHNT and CDR2 YENEEA. The CDR3 loop spans 15 amino acids. After removal of 5 bases from V and 6 bases from J, the junction contained 8 bases not matched to a gene. CDR3 bases: TGTGCCAGCAGCCGATCCGGGACTAGCGACGATACGCAGTATTTT. Protein sequence: CASSRSGTSDDTQYF.

The CDR3 loop reads CASSLQRLSSYEQYF. Here the CDR3 DNA reads TGCGCCAGCAGCTTGCAAAGGTTGAGCTCCTACGAGCAGTACTTC. This chain links TRBV5-1 with TRBJ2-7; D gene ambiguous. This CDR3 has 15 amino acids. Germline CDR1 and CDR2: SGHRS and YFSETQ. The V and J ends lost 1 base and 0 bases respectively, with 11 bases between them.

The chain couples TRBV4-1 to TRBJ2-7; 16 nucleotides agree with TRBD2. The CDR3 spans 21 residues. Germline V gives CDR1 MGHRA, CDR2 YSYEKL. V gave up 1 base and J gave up 5 bases; unmatched junction bases: 17. CDR3 sequence reads: CASSQVLPLHGTSGRANEQYF. The CDR3 DNA sequence: TGCGCCAGCAGCCAAGTCCTGCCCCTCCACGGGACTAGCGGGAGGGCCAACGAGCAGTACTTC.

Details on this clone: This sequence may be a read error, since a much larger clone differs from it by one base. The sample carries other DNA sequences with the same CDR3. The rearrangement uses TRBV19 and TRBJ2-2, with TRBD2 as a possible D gene (6 bases). CDR1 is LNHDA, CDR2 SQIVND, per germline (reference sequence). The CDR3 runs 15 residues. CDR3 protein: CASTFSGVVTGELFF. The CDR3 DNA follows: TGTGCCAGTACCTTTTCGGGGGTAGTCACCGGGGAGTTGTTTTTT. Drawing the rest from reference TRBV19 and TRBJ2-2, the complete variable domain is DGGITQSPKYLFRKEGQNVTLSCEQNLNHDAMYWYRQDPGQGLRLIYYSQIVNDFQKGDIAEGYSVSREKKESFPLTVTSAQKNPTAFYLCASTFSGVVTGELFFGEGSRLTVL.

This clone appeared a few times. The sample contains more than one DNA sequence encoding this CDR3. The gene calls are TRBV5-1 and TRBJ2-5; TRBD1 aligns across 11 bases. The CDR3 extends over 14 amino acids. Germline lookup yields CDR1 SGHRS and CDR2 YFSETQ. Trimming removed 3 bases from V and 4 bases from J; junction bases left unmatched: 2. The CDR3 region is CASSWGTGGETQYF. CDR3 sequence (DNA): TGCGCCAGCAGCTGGGGGACAGGGGGAGAGACCCAGTACTTC.

Here the CDR3 reads CASSLPSDTQYF. For the CDR3, the DNA is TGTGCCAGCAGCTTACCGTCAGATACGCAGTATTTT. The chain combines TRBV7-8 with TRBJ2-3, with D unclear. Trimming pared 2 bases from V and 4 bases from J, leaving 4 bases between. Germline V gene lookup returns CDR1 SGHVS and CDR2 FQNEAQ. CDR3 length: 12 residues.

This rearrangement joins TRBV5-6 to TRBJ2-4; no firm D call. CDR1 and CDR2 from the germline V gene are SGHDT and YYEEEE. This CDR3 spans 15 amino acids. The germline V and J ends were trimmed by 0 bases and 0 bases, with 7 bases remaining between them. CDR3: CASSLGRLAKNIQYF. The CDR3 DNA follows: TGTGCCAGCAGCTTGGGCCGGCTAGCCAAAAACATTCAGTACTTC.

CDR3 protein: CASTPSRETQYF. The CDR3 DNA sequence: TGTGCCAGCACCCCTAGCCGAGAGACCCAGTACTTC. The chain combines TRBV6-5 with TRBJ2-5; maybe TRBD2 (5 bases). The CDR3 runs to 12 residues. Trimming removed 7 bases at V and 4 bases at J, with 10 bases between. Looked up from germline, CDR1 is MNHEY and CDR2 is SVGAGI.

Note on this clone: Other DNA sequences within the sample encode an identical CDR3. This sequence joins TRBV2 and TRBJ1-1; no clear D gene. This CDR3 is 13 amino acids long. Germline lookup yields CDR1 SNHLY and CDR2 FYNNEI. The V gene lost 2 bases and the J gene lost 2 bases, with 6 bases spanning the gap. The CDR3 is CASSELENTEAFF. The CDR3 nucleotides read TGTGCCAGCAGTGAATTGGAAAACACTGAAGCTTTCTTT.

The J gene is TRBJ2-1, the V gene TRBV15; 7 bases map to TRBD1. CDR3 size: 16 residues. Losses at the gene ends were 4 bases for V and 1 base for J; bases not matched to a gene: 7. From germline, CDR1 is LNHNV and CDR2 YYDKDF (reference sequence). The CDR3 loop reads CATSTRQGSSYNEQFF. DNA for the CDR3: TGTGCCACCAGCACCCGACAGGGAAGTTCCTACAATGAGCAGTTCTTC.

The chain couples TRBV30 to TRBJ2-1; perhaps D is TRBD1 or TRBD2 (5 bases each). V lost 5 bases to trimming and J lost 8 bases, with 19 bases between them. CDR1 and CDR2 (germline): GTSNPN, SVGIG (reference sequence). The CDR3 has 14 residues. CDR3 in amino acids: CAWEMGRASDEQFF. The CDR3, as DNA: TGTGCCTGGGAGATGGGACGGGCAAGCGATGAGCAGTTCTTC.

The chain is built from TRBV4-3 and TRBJ2-2, with TRBD2 matching 9 bases. The CDR3 length is 15 residues. V shed 4 bases, J shed 8 bases, and the junction held 8 bases outside the gene matches. The germline V gene has CDR1 LGHNA and CDR2 YSLEER. The CDR3 is CASSRNSGSPGELFF. The CDR3 DNA sequence: TGCGCCAGCAGCCGTAATAGCGGGAGTCCTGGGGAGCTGTTTTTT.

This chain links TRBV2 with TRBJ1-4; the D gene is possibly TRBD1 (5 bases). The V end was cut by 2 bases, the J end by 8 bases, with 15 bases between. Germline V gene sequence: CDR1 SNHLY, CDR2 FYNNEI. This CDR3 region has 15 residues. The DNA of the CDR3 is TGTGCCAGCAGTGAAAGTTGGGCCCGGGGCGAAAAACTGTTTTTT. Protein sequence: CASSESWARGEKLFF.

V is TRBV6-5 and J is TRBJ1-2; TRBD1 might be the D (6 bases). The CDR3 has 15 residues. Germline CDR1 and CDR2: MNHEY and SVGAGI. V lost 5 bases and J 7 bases, leaving 20 bases between the germline ends. In DNA, the CDR3 is TGTGCCAGCAGTCAGGGAGGCGGGTCCAGGGGTGGCTACACCTTC. It yields the protein CASSQGGGSRGGYTF.